The rows below give T cell receptor beta chains drawn from one sample of a study of T cells after yellow fever vaccination. TCRdb analysed the 5' RACE reads with MiXCR anew, one entry per CDR3 protein. Among 300,000 to 350,000 distinct CDR3 sequences listed, approximately 4.5% were seen once. The sequencing used PBMCs, collected 15 days after the yellow fever booster vaccination. These receptors were obtained from a man between 18 and 35 years old who received the YFV17D yellow fever vaccine. Both conserved end residues are part of each CDR3. Each record gives: D gene, clone size, J gene, V gene, CDR3 DNA, CDR3 protein. A D gene is named only where the DNA matches it firmly. Expanded clones are given a class, and other clones once, few, many or no size at all.

TRBD1 NA TRBJ2-5 TRBV6-2/TRBV6-3 TGTGCCAGCCGCGACAGGGGCAACTTAGAGACCCAGTACTTC CASRDRGNLETQYF
NA many TRBJ2-2 TRBV27 TGTGCCAGCAGTTTTCCTTTAGGCCCTGGAAACACCGGGGAGCTGTTTTTT CASSFPLGPGNTGELFF
TRBD1 NA TRBJ2-3 TRBV11-3 TGTGCCAGCAGCTTAGAGGGGACAGGGGCCGCAGATACGCAGTATTTT CASSLEGTGAADTQYF
NA NA TRBJ1-2 TRBV25-1 TGTGCCAGCAGTGAATGGTCGGACTATGGCTACACCTTC CASSEWSDYGYTF
NA many TRBJ1-1 TRBV6-1 TGTGCCACCGTCGGGAACACTGAAGCTTTCTTT CATVGNTEAFF
TRBD1 few TRBJ2-5 TRBV4-3 TGCGCCAGCAGCCAAGTAGGGACAGGGACTGTAGAGACCCAGTACTTC CASSQVGTGTVETQYF
NA few TRBJ1-3 TRBV3-1 TGTGCCAGCAGCTGGGCACCAGGTGGAAACACCATATATTTT CASSWAPGGNTIYF
NA many TRBJ2-5 TRBV28 TGTGCCAGCAGTTCCGCCGGAGAAATACAGTACTTC CASSSAGEIQYF
TRBD1 NA TRBJ1-2 TRBV24-1 TGTGCCACCAGTGATACAGGGGGCTATGGCTACACCTTC CATSDTGGYGYTF
TRBD1 few TRBJ1-3 TRBV20-1 TGCAGTGCTACAGGGACAGGCTCTGGAAACACCATATATTTT CSATGTGSGNTIYF
NA NA TRBJ1-5 TRBV20-1 TGCAGTGCTAATGGGGATAGCAATCAGCCCCAGCATTTT CSANGDSNQPQHF
NA NA TRBJ1-2 TRBV28 TGTGCCAGCAGTCTCCAGACAGCAGGCTATGGCTACACCTTC CASSLQTAGYGYTF
TRBD2 NA TRBJ2-3 TRBV7-6 TGTGCCAGCAGCTTAGTAGGGGGAGCGGGGGCATCAGATACGCAGTATTTT CASSLVGGAGASDTQYF
NA many TRBJ1-4 TRBV7-9 TGTGCCAGCAGCTTGGACCGGAATGAAAAACTGTTTTTT CASSLDRNEKLFF
NA few TRBJ1-1 TRBV20-1 TGCAGTGCTAGAGATATGGTCCATCCTAACACTGAAGCTTTCTTT CSARDMVHPNTEAFF
TRBD1 NA TRBJ1-2 TRBV20-1 TGCAGTGCTAGCAGGACAGGGGCCTACACCTTC CSASRTGAYTF
NA few TRBJ2-7 TRBV6-6 TGTGCCAGCAGCCCACAGACAGACTACGAGCAGTACTTC CASSPQTDYEQYF
NA many TRBJ2-3 TRBV11-2 TGTGCCAGCGTCGGAGCAGATACGCAGTATTTT CASVGADTQYF
NA few TRBJ1-2 TRBV3-1 TGTGCCAGCAGCCCCATTGGGGGGGGAGCTAACTATGGCTACACCTTC CASSPIGGGANYGYTF
NA few TRBJ1-5 TRBV12-3/TRBV12-4 TGTGCCAGCAGTTCCCATTACAATCAGCCCCAGCATTTT CASSSHYNQPQHF
NA NA TRBJ1-2 TRBV27 TGTGCCAGCTCACCCTTGGGCATCGCTAACTATGGCTACACCTTC CASSPLGIANYGYTF
TRBD1 many TRBJ1-1 TRBV7-9 TGTGCCAGCAGCATCGAGGGACAGGGAAACACTGAAGCTTTCTTT CASSIEGQGNTEAFF
NA many TRBJ2-1 TRBV20-1 TGCAGTGCTTCTGACTCCGGCTGGGAGCAGTTCTTC CSASDSGWEQFF
NA NA TRBJ2-6 TRBV9 TGTGCCAGCAGCGGTGCTGCCAACGTCCTGACTTTC CASSGAANVLTF
TRBD2 many TRBJ2-5 TRBV4-2 TGTGCCAGCAGTAGCGGACTAGCGGGGGGCCAAGAGACCCAGTACTTC CASSSGLAGGQETQYF
NA many TRBJ2-3 TRBV4-3 TGCGCCAGCAGCCAAGACAAGCGGATGACAGATACGCAGTATTTT CASSQDKRMTDTQYF
TRBD1 many TRBJ1-2 TRBV18 TGTGCCAGCTCACCAACGGGGACAGACTATGGCTACACCTTC CASSPTGTDYGYTF
TRBD1 few TRBJ1-4 TRBV6-6 TGTGCCAGCAGTACATTAACCGGGACAGGGTGGAAACTGTTTTTT CASSTLTGTGWKLFF
NA NA TRBJ1-6 TRBV7-9 TGTGCCAGCAGCCCCGGGGATTGGGATTCACCCCTCCACTTT CASSPGDWDSPLHF
TRBD1 few TRBJ1-5 TRBV7-9 TGTGCCAGCAGCGGCGGGACAGGGGACCAGCCCCAGCATTTT CASSGGTGDQPQHF
NA few TRBJ1-5 TRBV3-1 TGTGCCAGCAGCCACTCGGGACGGGCGAATCAGCCCCAGCATTTT CASSHSGRANQPQHF
NA few TRBJ1-1 TRBV20-1 TGCAGTGCTAGAAACGGGAACACTGAAGCTTTCTTT CSARNGNTEAFF
NA NA TRBJ1-1 TRBV10-3 TGTGCCATCAGTGCTCAAGGGGATACAGCTTTCTTT CAISAQGDTAFF
NA few TRBJ1-4 TRBV7-9 TGTGCCAGCAGCTTAAAACAGGGTCGAGAAAAACTGTTTTTT CASSLKQGREKLFF
TRBD1 NA TRBJ1-1 TRBV28 TGTGCCAGCAGTCCGGACAGGCTGGACACTGAAGCTTTCTTT CASSPDRLDTEAFF
NA many TRBJ2-2 TRBV29-1 TGCAGCGCAGAGACGGGGGTCACCGGGGAGCTGTTTTTT CSAETGVTGELFF
NA many TRBJ2-3 TRBV9 TGTGCCAGCAGCGTAGTCTCAGGCACAGATACGCAGTATTTT CASSVVSGTDTQYF
NA NA TRBJ1-1 TRBV25-1 TGTGCCAGCAGTGAGCCAGGGGAATACACTGAAGCTTTCTTT CASSEPGEYTEAFF
TRBD1 many TRBJ2-7 TRBV12-3/TRBV12-4 TGTGCCAGCAGTCGGGACAGGGGTTCCTACGAGCAGTACTTC CASSRDRGSYEQYF
NA few TRBJ1-5 TRBV10-3 TGTGCCATCAGTGACCGGTTATGGTGGAGCAATCAGCCCCAGCATTTT CAISDRLWWSNQPQHF